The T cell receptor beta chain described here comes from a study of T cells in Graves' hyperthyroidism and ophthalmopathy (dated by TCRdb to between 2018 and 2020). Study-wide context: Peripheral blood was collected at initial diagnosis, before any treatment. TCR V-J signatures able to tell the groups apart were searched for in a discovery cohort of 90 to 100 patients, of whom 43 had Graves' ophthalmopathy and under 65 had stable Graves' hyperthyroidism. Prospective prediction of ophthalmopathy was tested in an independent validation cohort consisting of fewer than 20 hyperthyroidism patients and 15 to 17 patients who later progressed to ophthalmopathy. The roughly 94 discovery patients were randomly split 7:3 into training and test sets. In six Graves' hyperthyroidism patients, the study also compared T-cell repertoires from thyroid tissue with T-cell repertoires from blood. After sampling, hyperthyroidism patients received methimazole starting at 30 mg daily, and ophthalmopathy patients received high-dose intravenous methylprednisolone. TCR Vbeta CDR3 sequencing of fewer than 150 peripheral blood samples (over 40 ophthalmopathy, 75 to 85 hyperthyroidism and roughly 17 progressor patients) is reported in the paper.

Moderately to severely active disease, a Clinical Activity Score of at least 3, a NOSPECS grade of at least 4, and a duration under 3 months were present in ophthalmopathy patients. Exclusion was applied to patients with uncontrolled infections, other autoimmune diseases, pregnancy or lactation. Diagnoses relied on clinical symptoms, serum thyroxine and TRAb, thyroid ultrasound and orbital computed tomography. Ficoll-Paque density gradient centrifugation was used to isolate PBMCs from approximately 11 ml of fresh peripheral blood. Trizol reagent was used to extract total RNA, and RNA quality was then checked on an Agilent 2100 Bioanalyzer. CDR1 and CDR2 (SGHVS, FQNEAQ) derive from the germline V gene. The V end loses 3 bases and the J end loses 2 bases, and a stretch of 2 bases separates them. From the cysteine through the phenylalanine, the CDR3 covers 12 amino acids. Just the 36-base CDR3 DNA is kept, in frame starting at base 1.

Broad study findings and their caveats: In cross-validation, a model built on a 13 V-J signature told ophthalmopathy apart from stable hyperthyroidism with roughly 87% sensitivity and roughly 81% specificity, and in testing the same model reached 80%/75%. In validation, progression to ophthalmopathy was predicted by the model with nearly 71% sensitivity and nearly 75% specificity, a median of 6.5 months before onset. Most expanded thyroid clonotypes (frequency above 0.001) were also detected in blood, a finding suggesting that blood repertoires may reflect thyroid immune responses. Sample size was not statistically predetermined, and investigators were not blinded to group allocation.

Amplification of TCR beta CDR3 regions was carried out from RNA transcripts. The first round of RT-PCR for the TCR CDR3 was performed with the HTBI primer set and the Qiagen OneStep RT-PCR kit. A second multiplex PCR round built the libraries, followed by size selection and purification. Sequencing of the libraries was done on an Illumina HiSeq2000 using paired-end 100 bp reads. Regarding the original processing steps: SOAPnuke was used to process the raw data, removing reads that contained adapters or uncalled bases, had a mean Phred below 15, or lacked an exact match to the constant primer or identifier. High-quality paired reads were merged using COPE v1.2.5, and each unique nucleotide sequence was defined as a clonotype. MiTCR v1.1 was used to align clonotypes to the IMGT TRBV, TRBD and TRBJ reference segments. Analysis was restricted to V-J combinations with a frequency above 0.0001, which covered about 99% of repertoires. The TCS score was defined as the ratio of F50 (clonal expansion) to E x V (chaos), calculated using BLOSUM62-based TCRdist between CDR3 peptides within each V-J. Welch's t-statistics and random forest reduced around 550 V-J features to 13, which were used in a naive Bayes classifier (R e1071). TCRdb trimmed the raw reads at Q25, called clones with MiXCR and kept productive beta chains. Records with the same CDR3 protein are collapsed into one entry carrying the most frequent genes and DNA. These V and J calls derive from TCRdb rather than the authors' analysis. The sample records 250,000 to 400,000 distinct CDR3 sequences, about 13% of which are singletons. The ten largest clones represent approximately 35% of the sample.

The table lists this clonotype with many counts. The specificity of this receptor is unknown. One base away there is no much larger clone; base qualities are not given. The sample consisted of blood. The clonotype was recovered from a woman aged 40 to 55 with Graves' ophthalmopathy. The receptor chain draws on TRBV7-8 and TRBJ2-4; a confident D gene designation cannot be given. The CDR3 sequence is CASSLSKNIQYF. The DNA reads TGTGCCAGCAGCTTGTCCAAAAACATTCAGTACTTC.